This TCR beta chain was found in a study of long-term antiretroviral therapy in people with HIV. Whole-study findings and limits: Repertoire dominance by clones expanded before ART was seen at all time points. Transplant-donor-level diversity was not reached after ART, though diversity increased.

This clone was seen only once. The antigen remains unidentified. Per donor, at least one pre-ART and at least two post-ART PBMC samples were obtained. A v3.0 immunoSEQ assay was performed at survey level. The repertoire was sequenced with immunoSEQ multiplex PCR; TCRdb's copy has only in-frame clones and lacks some. Of tens of thousands of clones in the sample, about 85% were seen once. The length of the CDR3 is 17 residues. Germline V gene lookup returns CDR1 SGHRS and CDR2 YFSETQ. Trimming left V 0 bases short and J 0 bases short, with 10 bases between. This sequence was found in a man between 40 and 49 years old with HIV. Specimen: unsorted PBMCs, collected 1.6 years after starting antiretroviral therapy. This chain uses TRBV5-1 with TRBJ2-6; possibly TRBD2 for D (5 bases). In DNA, the CDR3 is TGCGCCAGCAGCTTGGAGTTCGGGAACTCTGGGGCCAACGTCCTGACTTTC. Translated: CASSLEFGNSGANVLTF.